Presented here are 5 T cell receptor beta chains from one specimen sequenced in a study of T cell responses to AZD1222 COVID-19 vaccine. The data were produced by immunoSEQ multiplex PCR, yet TCRdb's version contains in-frame clones alone and is incomplete. Here the sample spans tens of thousands of clones, 88% being singletons. The sequences come from peripheral blood, collected on day 0 of MenACWY control vaccination. These receptor sequences come from an adult in good health.

This chain links TRBV23-1 with TRBJ2-1, with D perhaps assigned TRBD1 or TRBD2 (5 bases each). TRBV23-1 is noted as an ORF with a role that remains uncertain. V lost 3 bases and J 0 bases, leaving 9 bases between the germline ends. This CDR3 contains 15 residues. The CDR3 DNA reads as TGCGCCAGCAGTCACCGGGGCTACTCCTACAATGAGCAGTTCTTC. Translation: CASSHRGYSYNEQFF.

This clone is a singleton in its sample. V and J are TRBV12-3 or TRBV12-4 and TRBJ1-2, with D perhaps TRBD1 (5 bases). This CDR3 is 12 amino acids long. V lost 5 bases and J 5 bases, leaving 9 bases between the germline ends. CDR3 DNA: TGTGCCAGCAGTCCGGGGGTTTATGGCTACACCTTC. This translates into CASSPGVYGYTF.

This clone was observed a single time. The chain recombines TRBV20-1 with TRBJ2-1; no firm D call. The CDR3 sequence is 10 residues long. Germline V gene sequence: CDR1 DFQATT, CDR2 SNEGSKA (reference sequence). Trimming removed 2 bases at V and 9 bases at J, with 5 bases between. The CDR3 DNA is TGCAGTGCTAGAAGCCTTGAGCAGTTCTTC. Amino acid sequence: CSARSLEQFF.

The J gene is TRBJ2-7, the V gene TRBV18; possibly TRBD2 for D (6 bases). CDR1 KGHSH and CDR2 LQKENI come from the germline V gene. The CDR3 has 15 amino acids. V dropped 2 bases and J dropped 4 bases, with 15 bases sitting between them. The CDR3 DNA reads TGTGCCAGCTCACCAATGGACTACCCCTCTTACGAGCAGTACTTC. Its translation: CASSPMDYPSYEQYF.

The CDR3 DNA sequence: TGTGCCAGCAGCTCAGGACACGACCCCCCCGGGGAGCTGTTTTTT. It specifies CASSSGHDPPGELFF. This sequence joins TRBV7-2 and TRBJ2-2, with D possibly TRBD1 on 5 matching bases. The CDR3 has 15 residues. Trimming shortened V by 4 bases and J by 6 bases, and 15 bases separated the two germline ends. Germline CDR1 SGHTA, CDR2 FQGNSA.